A single sample is the source of the 26 T cell receptor beta chains below, sequenced in a study of shared clonotypes between healthy human individuals. TCRdb's copy holds only in-frame clones and misses some; the assay was immunoSEQ multiplex PCR. The sample includes approximately 340,000 clones, less than 75% of them seen just once. Sequencing was done on a sample of memory CD4+ T cells sorted from blood. The subset is: CD45RA-negative fraction. Every receptor here comes from a man younger than 45 in good health.

There are a few counts of this clone. The junction does not match germline at one end; this may be a read error. The rearrangement joins TRBV7-7 to TRBJ2-1; TRBD1 matches 7 bases. The germline gives CDR1 SSHAT, CDR2 FNYEAQ (reference sequence). The CDR3 length is 14 residues. DNA for the CDR3: TGTGCTAGCAGCTCCGAATCCGGGACAGCGGAGCAGTTCTTC. It codes for CASSSESGTAEQFF.

This chain uses TRBV4-2 with TRBJ2-2; D perhaps matches TRBD2 (6 bases). V gave up 4 bases and J gave up 3 bases, with 15 bases separating them. CDR3 length: 16 residues. Germline-derived CDR1 and CDR2 are LGHNA and YNFKEQ. The CDR3 sequence is CASSPRSSGYTGELFF. The CDR3 nucleotides read TGTGCCAGCAGCCCGAGGAGTAGCGGATACACCGGGGAGCTGTTTTTT.

This chain links TRBV18 with TRBJ2-3, with TRBD1 identical over 11 bases. CDR3 length equals 14 residues. J was trimmed by 5 bases and V by 4 bases; bases with no gene match: 2. CDR1 is KGHSH, CDR2 LQKENI, per germline. The CDR3 DNA follows: TGTGCCAGCTCACGGGGGACAGGGGGAGATACGCAGTATTTT. Amino acids: CASSRGTGGDTQYF.

This chain joins TRBV28 and TRBJ1-5, with unresolved D. The CDR3 totals 15 residues. Germline CDR1 and CDR2: MDHEN and SYDVKM. V was clipped by 8 bases and J by 1 base, with 15 bases between them. The CDR3, as DNA: TGTGCCAGCCTCCCCTGGCCAGCCAGCAATCAGCCCCAGCATTTT. It yields the protein CASLPWPASNQPQHF.

The chain joins TRBV10-3 to TRBJ2-7; D is unresolved. The V end was cut by 0 bases, the J end by 3 bases, with 12 bases between. Germline loops: CDR1 ENHRY, CDR2 SYGVKD. This CDR3 region has 15 residues. The CDR3 DNA follows: TGTGCCATCAGTGAGTCGTTACCAACCGACTACGAGCAGTACTTC. Residues: CAISESLPTDYEQYF.

The chain couples TRBV10-3 to TRBJ2-7, with D unclear. Trimming removed 3 bases from V and 4 bases from J, with 13 bases in between. The CDR3 spans 14 residues. Looked up from germline, CDR1 is ENHRY and CDR2 is SYGVKD. The CDR3 DNA reads TGTGCCATCAGTGAAGGAGCCTTGGAGTACGAGCAGTACTTC. This gives the protein CAISEGALEYEQYF.

The chain links TRBV5-8 to TRBJ2-3; D is unclear. V was shortened by 1 base and J by 0 bases, with 9 bases between the two germline ends. The germline CDR1 and CDR2 sequences are SGHTS and YDEGEE. CDR3 length: 15 residues. This CDR3 is CASSLNSYSTDTQYF. CDR3 in DNA: TGTGCCAGCAGCTTGAACAGTTATAGCACAGATACGCAGTATTTT.

The chain employs TRBV7-9 and TRBJ2-1, with D maybe TRBD2 (5 bases). With 5 bases removed from V and 9 bases from J, the gap between germline ends came to 14 bases. Germline V gene sequence: CDR1 SEHNR, CDR2 FQNEAQ (reference sequence). This CDR3 is 13 amino acids long. The CDR3: CASSPHAAGEQFF. The CDR3 DNA reads TGTGCCAGCAGCCCCCACGCGGCGGGTGAGCAGTTCTTC. Full variable domain (missing parts from reference TRBV7-9 and TRBJ2-1): DTGVSQNPRHKITKRGQNVTFRCDPISEHNRLYWYRQTLGQGPEFLTYFQNEAQLEKSRLLSDRFSAERPKGSFSTLEIQRTEQGDSAMYLCASSPHAAGEQFFGPGTRLTVL.

This clone was counted once. The V gene is TRBV6-5, the J gene TRBJ1-1; D is perhaps TRBD1 (5 bases). Trimming removed 2 bases at V and 1 base at J, with 8 bases between. Germline lookup yields CDR1 MNHEY and CDR2 SVGAGI. The CDR3 covers 14 residues. CDR3 sequence (DNA): TGTGCCAGCAGTTACATGGGGCGGAACACTGAAGCTTTCTTT. It specifies CASSYMGRNTEAFF.

This clone was seen a handful of times. The rearrangement uses TRBV10-1 and TRBJ1-1; perhaps TRBD1 as D (5 bases). The germline V gene encodes CDR1 WNHNN and CDR2 SYGVQD (reference sequence). Trimming stripped 5 bases from V and 4 bases from J, with 11 bases between. The CDR3 has 13 residues. The CDR3, as DNA: TGCGCCAGCAGTTGGGGGGGGACCACTGAAGCTTTCTTT. It specifies CASSWGGTTEAFF.

This chain links TRBV6-5 with TRBJ2-7; 9 nucleotides agree with TRBD2. With V trimmed by 5 bases and J by 6 bases, 11 bases remained unmatched. Germline assignment: CDR1 MNHEY and CDR2 SVGAGI. CDR3 length: 15 amino acids. The CDR3 DNA follows: TGTGCCAGCAGTCGGAGCGGGAGGTCCCGGGGCGAGCAGTACTTC. It yields the protein CASSRSGRSRGEQYF.

This chain links TRBV10-3 with TRBJ2-3, with D perhaps TRBD2 (5 bases). V lost 0 bases to trimming and J lost 3 bases, with 7 bases between them. The germline CDR1 and CDR2 sequences are ENHRY and SYGVKD. CDR3 length equals 14 residues. The DNA for the CDR3 is TGTGCCATCAGTGAGTCGACGGGGACAGATACGCAGTATTTT. Protein: CAISESTGTDTQYF.

The CDR3 sequence is CATSRDLDRNNQPQHF. As DNA, the CDR3 is TGTGCCACCAGCAGAGATCTCGACAGGAACAATCAGCCCCAGCATTTT. This sequence joins TRBV15 and TRBJ1-5; a possible D gene is TRBD1 (6 bases). CDR1 and CDR2 (germline): LNHNV, YYDKDF (reference sequence). There are 16 residues in the CDR3. Trimming took off 0 bases at V and 3 bases at J, with 12 bases between the two ends.

This clone was seen a handful of times. This chain joins TRBV7-9 and TRBJ2-5; tentative D call: TRBD2 (5 bases). Between the trimmed V and J ends, which lost 6 bases and 5 bases, there was a span of 13 bases. Germline assignment: CDR1 SEHNR and CDR2 FQNEAQ (reference sequence). The CDR3 totals 13 residues. The CDR3 DNA sequence: TGTGCCAGCAGAAAAGCGGAGTGGGAGACCCAGTACTTC. Translation gives CASRKAEWETQYF.

The genes are TRBV29-1 and TRBJ1-1, with no clear D. V was shortened by 4 bases and J by 1 base, with 10 bases between the two germline ends. Germline CDR1 is SQVTM and CDR2 is ANQGSEA. The CDR3 totals 13 residues. CDR3 sequence: CSVVYNQNTEAFF. CDR3 DNA sequence: TGCAGCGTTGTATACAATCAGAACACTGAAGCTTTCTTT.

This chain links TRBV28 with TRBJ2-1; D possibly matches TRBD1 or TRBD2 (5 bases each). V gave up 8 bases and J gave up 4 bases, with 9 bases separating them. CDR1 and CDR2 (germline): MDHEN, SYDVKM. CDR3 length: 12 amino acids. CDR3 sequence reads: CASVGGYNEQFF. CDR3 in DNA: TGTGCCAGCGTTGGGGGTTACAATGAGCAGTTCTTC.

This clone came up once. The chain carries TRBV5-1 and TRBJ2-2, with TRBD1 as a possible D gene (7 bases). The CDR3 sequence is 15 residues long. From germline, CDR1 is SGHRS and CDR2 YFSETQ. The ends were cut back, 0 bases at V and 3 bases at J, with 9 bases in the middle. This CDR3 is CASSLGRGDTGELFF. CDR3 nucleotides: TGCGCCAGCAGCTTGGGCAGGGGGGACACCGGGGAGCTGTTTTTT.

The CDR3 region has the DNA TGTGCCAGCAGCTTGGCGACGAGACAGGGTTCAGGAAACACCATATATTTT. Translation: CASSLATRQGSGNTIYF. The V call is TRBV5-4, the J call TRBJ1-3; 7 nucleotides match TRBD1. The J segment lost 4 bases and the V segment lost 0 bases, leaving 10 bases of the junction unmatched. The CDR3 has 17 residues. Germline CDR1 is SGHNT and CDR2 is YYREEE (reference sequence).

The V call is TRBV19, the J call TRBJ2-7, with D unresolved. The CDR3 consists of 15 residues. Between the trimmed V and J ends, which lost 4 bases and 2 bases, there was a span of 15 bases. CDR1 is LNHDA, CDR2 SQIVND, per germline (reference sequence). This CDR3 is CASSRTLPPAYEQYF. Written as DNA, the CDR3 is TGTGCCAGTAGTAGGACCCTCCCCCCCGCCTACGAGCAGTACTTC. Full variable domain (rest looked up from reference TRBV19 and TRBJ2-7): DGGITQSPKYLFRKEGQNVTLSCEQNLNHDAMYWYRQDPGQGLRLIYYSQIVNDFQKGDIAEGYSVSREKKESFPLTVTSAQKNPTAFYLCASSRTLPPAYEQYFGPGTRLTVT.

This clone was seen many times. The CDR3 DNA follows: TGCAGCTCGACGGAACCCACAGATACGCAGTATTTT. Protein product: CSSTEPTDTQYF. The chain uses TRBV29-1 and TRBJ2-3; no definite D call. Germline V gives CDR1 SQVTM, CDR2 ANQGSEA. The CDR3 is 12 amino acids. V lost 8 bases to trimming and J lost 2 bases, with 11 bases between them.

This chain links TRBV15 with TRBJ1-1; D unclear. Germline CDR1 and CDR2: LNHNV and YYDKDF (reference sequence). V was trimmed by 0 bases and J by 2 bases, leaving 19 bases between them. CDR3 size: 18 residues. The CDR3 coding sequence is TGTGCCACCAGCAGAGATCGATCTATGACGAAGGGCAACACTGAAGCTTTCTTT. As protein: CATSRDRSMTKGNTEAFF.

The rearrangement joins TRBV5-5 to TRBJ2-3; D gene unclear. The V end lost 7 bases, the J end lost 2 bases, and 14 bases lay between the germline ends. CDR3 size: 14 residues. Germline V gene data show CDR1 as SGHKS and CDR2 as YYEKEE (reference sequence). DNA of the CDR3: TGTGCCAGCGCACAACAGTTACACACAGATACGCAGTATTTT. This translates into CASAQQLHTDTQYF.

V gene TRBV11-2 combines with J gene TRBJ1-1; D gene ambiguous. The CDR3 loop spans 12 amino acids. V gave up 5 bases and J gave up 5 bases, with 9 bases separating them. Per germline, CDR1 SGHAT and CDR2 FQNNGV. CDR3 sequence reads: CASSPLGTEAFF. In nucleotides, the CDR3 is TGTGCCAGCAGCCCCCTTGGGACTGAAGCTTTCTTT. Drawing the rest from reference TRBV11-2 and TRBJ1-1, the complete variable domain is EAGVAQSPRYKIIEKRQSVAFWCNPISGHATLYWYQQILGQGPKLLIQFQNNGVVDDSQLPKDRFSAERLKGVDSTLKIQPAKLEDSAVYLCASSPLGTEAFFGQGTRLTVV.

This chain connects TRBV6-5 to TRBJ2-1, with 8 positions matching TRBD2. Trimming removed 6 bases from V and 2 bases from J; junction bases left unmatched: 6. From germline, CDR1 is MNHEY and CDR2 SVGAGI. This CDR3 has 15 residues. The CDR3 region is CASRSTSGPYNEQFF. CDR3 nucleotide sequence: TGTGCCAGCAGATCTACTAGCGGTCCCTACAATGAGCAGTTCTTC.

The chain links TRBV7-8 to TRBJ2-3, with TRBD2 matching 8 bases. Germline CDR1 and CDR2: SGHVS and FQNEAQ. This CDR3 has 16 residues. V gave up 3 bases and J gave up 3 bases; unmatched junction bases: 8. The CDR3 nucleotides read TGTGCCAGCAGCTTCCTCAGCGGGAGTAAAACAGATACGCAGTATTTT. Translating it yields CASSFLSGSKTDTQYF. Supplemented by reference TRBV7-8 and TRBJ2-3, the full variable domain reads GAGVSQSPRYKVAKRGQDVALRCDPISGHVSLFWYQQALGQGPEFLTYFQNEAQLDKSGLPSDRFFAERPEGSVSTLKIQRTQQEDSAVYLCASSFLSGSKTDTQYFGPGTRLTVL.

The chain is built from TRBV28 and TRBJ1-2, with no clear D. CDR1 and CDR2 (germline): MDHEN, SYDVKM. The CDR3 has 16 amino acids. Trimming took 3 bases from V and 0 from J, leaving 14 bases between them. This CDR3 reads CASSLAGSPANYGYTF. CDR3 sequence (DNA): TGTGCCAGCAGTTTGGCGGGCAGCCCCGCTAACTATGGCTACACCTTC.